This T cell receptor beta chain was sequenced during a study of shared clonotypes between healthy human individuals. Findings of the study overall: Sampling was confined to blood; repertoires within tissues likely differ. Rarefaction showed that sequencing of sorted subsets was incomplete (despite large depth).

In germline, CDR1 is SQVTM, CDR2 ANQGSEA. V was pared by 8 bases and J by 4 bases, with 7 bases of the junction left unmatched. This CDR3 comprises 13 residues. Approximately 210 ng DNA, 30,000 to 35,000 T cell genomes, went into each sorted-subset replicate PCR. TCRdb keeps only in-frame clones here, not all; method: immunoSEQ multiplex PCR. Of millions of clones listed, roughly 94% were seen once; the top ten hold 0.1% to 0.15%. Caucasian adults living in Nashville, Tennessee, provided all samples. As for this clone: Its antigen remains unknown.

The sequence was obtained from a man aged 18 to 29 in good health. Specimen: naive CD4+ T cells sorted from blood. Subset given: CD45RA+ positively selected. This chain uses TRBV29-1 with TRBJ1-1, with 10 bases aligning to TRBD1. The CDR3 sequence: CSFRRTGGTEAFF. In DNA, the CDR3 is TGCAGCTTCAGAAGGACAGGGGGCACTGAAGCTTTCTTT.